Listed below are T cell receptor beta chains from one sample, sequenced in a study of beta chain features in type 1 diabetes. Produced via immunoSEQ multiplex PCR; TCRdb's table is partial and in-frame only. The sample includes a few hundred thousand clones, approximately 12% seen only once; the top ten take about 0.01%. What was sequenced was naive CD4+ T cells from blood. The receptors were sampled from a woman younger than 35 with type 1 diabetes. The CDR3 runs from the conserved cysteine through the conserved F or W. The D gene is left open where the match is weak. A row's size may be missing; if present it is once, few, many or a size class.

v_gene	j_gene	d_gene	abundance	len	CDR3nt	CDR3aa
TRBV5-4	TRBJ2-4	-	-	14	TGTGCCAGCAGCCCGCCCTATACCAAAAACATTCAGTACTTC	CASSPPYTKNIQYF
TRBV27	TRBJ2-4	-	-	16	TGTGCCAGCAGTCAGACACCCACGGCAGCCAAAAACATTCAGTACTTC	CASSQTPTAAKNIQYF
TRBV29-1	TRBJ1-4	-	-	12	TGCAGCGTTTTTACACCGAATGAAAAACTGTTTTTT	CSVFTPNEKLFF
TRBV28	TRBJ2-7	TRBD2	-	15	TGTGCCAGCAGCCGCGGGACTAGCGGGAACGACGAGCAGTACTTC	CASSRGTSGNDEQYF
TRBV14	TRBJ2-3	TRBD2	-	17	TGTGCCAGCAGCCCCCGAATCCGGACTAGCGGGGCAGATACGCAGTATTTT	CASSPRIRTSGADTQYF
TRBV6-6	TRBJ1-2	-	few	14	TGTGCCAGCAGTTACCTGACGGCAGGTTATGGCTACACCTTC	CASSYLTAGYGYTF
TRBV5-6	TRBJ2-7	-	-	13	TGTGCCAGCAGCTTCGCAAGGGCAGGGGAGCAGTACTTC	CASSFARAGEQYF
TRBV15	TRBJ1-1	-	-	15	TGTGCCACCAGCCGACCGGGACATATGAACACTGAAGCTTTCTTT	CATSRPGHMNTEAFF
TRBV5-6	TRBJ1-5	-	few	15	TGTGCCAGCAGCTTGAATCGGGACATTGGTCAGCCCCAGCATTTT	CASSLNRDIGQPQHF
TRBV5-6	TRBJ2-7	-	few	14	TGTGCCAGCAGCCCCATTGGGGGGACCTACGAGCAGTACTTC	CASSPIGGTYEQYF
TRBV29-1	TRBJ2-7	TRBD1	-	13	TGCAGCACCGGACAGGGGAGCTCCTACGAGCAGTACTTC	CSTGQGSSYEQYF
TRBV18	TRBJ1-1	TRBD1	-	15	TGTGCCAGCTCACCCCGGGACAGGGAGAACACTGAAGCTTTCTTT	CASSPRDRENTEAFF
TRBV7-2	TRBJ2-7	-	-	16	TGTGCCAGCAGCGAAGCCGGGACGGGAGTTTCCTACGAGCAGTACTTC	CASSEAGTGVSYEQYF
TRBV4-1	TRBJ1-5	-	-	13	TGCGCCAGCAGCCAAGACGGGAATCAGCCCCAGCATTTT	CASSQDGNQPQHF
TRBV5-1	TRBJ2-1	TRBD2	few	16	TGCGCCAGCAGCCCCCTAGTGGCGGGAGGTACCGATGAGCAGTTCTTC	CASSPLVAGGTDEQFF
TRBV29-1	TRBJ2-1	TRBD2	-	15	TGCAGCGCGCCAGTAGCCGGGAGGGCCGACAATGAGCAGTTCTTC	CSAPVAGRADNEQFF
TRBV18	TRBJ2-2	TRBD1	-	15	TGTGCCAGCTCATCGGGACAGGGGGCTTTAAGGGAGCTGTTTTTT	CASSSGQGALRELFF
TRBV29-1	TRBJ2-5	-	few	13	TGCAGCGTTTACCGGGGGATCCAAGAGACCCAGTACTTC	CSVYRGIQETQYF
TRBV29-1	TRBJ2-3	-	few	13	TGCAGCGTTGAACCCCGGGGAGCAGATACGCAGTATTTT	CSVEPRGADTQYF
TRBV7-2	TRBJ2-3	-	few	13	TGTGCCAGCAGCCCGAGAACAGGGGATACGCAGTATTTT	CASSPRTGDTQYF
TRBV5-6	TRBJ2-5	-	-	12	TGTGCCAGCGGGGGGGCGGCAGGGCCCCAGTACTTC	CASGGAAGPQYF
TRBV7-9	TRBJ1-6	TRBD1	-	15	TGTGCCAGCAGCCGCCGACAGGGGTCAAATTCACCCCTCCACTTT	CASSRRQGSNSPLHF
TRBV7-2	TRBJ1-5	TRBD1	-	17	TGTGCCAGCAGCGGAAAAGGGACAGGGGTTGAGGATCAGCCCCAGCATTTT	CASSGKGTGVEDQPQHF
TRBV7-2	TRBJ2-3	-	-	17	TGTGCCAGCAGCTTAGTGGCGGCCCCCCCGGGTCGGGATACGCAGTATTTT	CASSLVAAPPGRDTQYF
TRBV5-1	TRBJ2-7	TRBD1	-	16	TGCGCCAGCAGCTTGGGCGCCGGGACAGCGCACTACGAGCAGTACTTC	CASSLGAGTAHYEQYF
TRBV4-1	TRBJ1-4	-	few	14	TGCGCCAGCCGCAACCTCAGGGGACGGGAAAAACTGTTTTTT	CASRNLRGREKLFF
TRBV18	TRBJ2-3	TRBD2	-	15	TGTGCCAGCTCACCACTAGCGGGGGCCCCCGATACGCAGTATTTT	CASSPLAGAPDTQYF
TRBV9	TRBJ2-1	-	few	15	TGTGCCAGCAGCGTAGTAGGGGAAACCTACAATGAGCAGTTCTTC	CASSVVGETYNEQFF
TRBV4-3	TRBJ2-1	TRBD1	-	14	TGCGCCAGCAGCCAACTACAGGGGAACAATGAGCAGTTCTTC	CASSQLQGNNEQFF
TRBV11-2	TRBJ2-3	TRBD1	few	15	TGTGCCAGCAGTCCAGGCGGGACAGGCCGATTGGCGCAGTATTTT	CASSPGGTGRLAQYF
TRBV18	TRBJ2-7	TRBD2	-	18	TGTGCCAGCTCACCGGTGGGACTAGCGGGGGGTGCGGTCGACGAGCAGTACTTC	CASSPVGLAGGAVDEQYF
TRBV15	TRBJ2-1	-	once	14	TGTGCCACCAGCAGAGGCTTAGAGCCCAATGAGCAGTTCTTC	CATSRGLEPNEQFF
TRBV30	TRBJ1-3	-	-	13	TGTGCCTGGAGTGTGGCATCTGGAAACACCATATATTTT	CAWSVASGNTIYF
TRBV2	TRBJ2-1	-	-	14	TGTGCCAGCAGTGAAATGCTAGCTGGGAATGAGCAGTTCTTC	CASSEMLAGNEQFF
TRBV5-1	TRBJ2-5	-	-	13	TGCGCCAGCAGCATAGGGGGAGGGGAGACCCAGTACTTC	CASSIGGGETQYF
TRBV15	TRBJ1-1	-	few	13	TGTGCCACCAGCAGAGGCAGGAACACTGAAGCTTTCTTT	CATSRGRNTEAFF
TRBV30	TRBJ2-3	-	few	12	TGTGCCTGGAGTGACTACGCAGATACGCAGTATTTT	CAWSDYADTQYF
TRBV30	TRBJ2-1	-	-	16	TGTGCCTGGAGTGTTCGGACTTTTCAGACATTGAATGAGCAGTTCTTC	CAWSVRTFQTLNEQFF
TRBV28	TRBJ2-1	-	few	14	TGTGCCAGCAGTTTTATGTGGGGTGAGGGTGAGCAGTTCTTC	CASSFMWGEGEQFF
TRBV2	TRBJ2-3	TRBD2	-	16	TGTGCCAGCAGTTGGATTAGCGGGACTAGCACAGATACGCAGTATTTT	CASSWISGTSTDTQYF
TRBV4-3	TRBJ2-1	TRBD1	-	15	TGCGCCAGCAGCCAAGATAACAACAGGGGGCGAGAGCAGTTCTTC	CASSQDNNRGREQFF
TRBV11-2	TRBJ2-3	TRBD1	-	14	TGTGCCAGCAGCTTAGACCCGACAGGGGATACGCAGTATTTT	CASSLDPTGDTQYF
TRBV10-3	TRBJ2-7	TRBD2	few	14	TGTGCCATCAGCGGGACTAGCGGTTCCTACGAGCAGTACTTC	CAISGTSGSYEQYF
TRBV7-2	TRBJ2-5	TRBD2	few	16	TGTGCCAGCAGCTTACTAAGCGGGAGGTCGGGAGAGACCCAGTACTTC	CASSLLSGRSGETQYF
TRBV2	TRBJ1-4	-	-	14	TGTGCCAGCAGCCCTCCCCCGACTAATGAAAAACTGTTTTTT	CASSPPPTNEKLFF
TRBV5-6	TRBJ2-5	TRBD2	-	16	TGTGCCAGCAGCTCCCGGACTAGCGGGAGGGGGGAGACCCAGTACTTC	CASSSRTSGRGETQYF
TRBV5-4	TRBJ2-7	-	few	13	TGTGCCAGCAGCTTGGTTGGCTTCCACGAGCAGTACTTC	CASSLVGFHEQYF
TRBV19	TRBJ1-5	-	-	12	TGTGCCAGTAGTATCCGGGGACAGCCCCAGCATTTT	CASSIRGQPQHF
TRBV29-1	TRBJ2-7	TRBD2	few	14	TGCAGCGTTGTCTTGGGACTAGCGGGACCGGAGCAGTACTTC	CSVVLGLAGPEQYF
TRBV4-3	TRBJ1-4	-	-	15	TGCGCCAGCAGCCAGGTCGACAGGATTAATGAAAAACTGTTTTTT	CASSQVDRINEKLFF
TRBV9	TRBJ2-1	TRBD2	-	17	TGTGCCAGCAGCGTAGGTTGGGGGGCGGGAGGGGTCGATGAGCAGTTCTTC	CASSVGWGAGGVDEQFF
TRBV7-2	TRBJ2-7	-	-	15	TGTGCCAGCAGCTTAGGACAGGTAGATCTCTACGAGCAGTACTTC	CASSLGQVDLYEQYF
TRBV11-3	TRBJ2-1	TRBD2	few	15	TGTGCCAGCAGCCCTAGGCTAGCGGTTTCCGATGAGCAGTTCTTC	CASSPRLAVSDEQFF
TRBV18	TRBJ1-2	-	-	14	TGTGCCAGCTCACGAACAGGTGATAACTATGGCTACACCTTC	CASSRTGDNYGYTF
TRBV2	TRBJ2-7	TRBD1	-	14	TGTGCCAGCAGTGGGACAGGGGGCTCCTACGAGCAGTACTTC	CASSGTGGSYEQYF
TRBV5-1	TRBJ2-5	TRBD1	few	14	TGCGCCAGCAGCGGGGACAGGGACCAAGAGACCCAGTACTTC	CASSGDRDQETQYF
TRBV4-1	TRBJ2-1	-	-	17	TGCGCCAGCAGCCAAGGGGGGGTAGCGAGCTCCTACAATGAGCAGTTCTTC	CASSQGGVASSYNEQFF